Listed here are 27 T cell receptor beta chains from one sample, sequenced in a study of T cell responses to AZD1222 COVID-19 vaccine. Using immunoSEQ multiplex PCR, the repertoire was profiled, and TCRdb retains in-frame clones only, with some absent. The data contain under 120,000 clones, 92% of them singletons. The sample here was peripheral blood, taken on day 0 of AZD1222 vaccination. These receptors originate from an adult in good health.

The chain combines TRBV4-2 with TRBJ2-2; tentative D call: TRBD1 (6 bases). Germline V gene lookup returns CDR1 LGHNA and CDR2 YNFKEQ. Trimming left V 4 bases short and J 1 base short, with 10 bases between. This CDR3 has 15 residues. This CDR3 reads CASSLLGGNTGELFF. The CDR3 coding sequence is TGTGCCAGCAGCCTCTTAGGGGGGAACACCGGGGAGCTGTTTTTT.

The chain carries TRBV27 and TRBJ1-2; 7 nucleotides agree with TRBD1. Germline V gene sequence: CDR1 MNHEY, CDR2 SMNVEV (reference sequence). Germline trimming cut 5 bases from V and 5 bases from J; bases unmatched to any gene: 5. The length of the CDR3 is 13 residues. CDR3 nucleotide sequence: TGTGCCAGCAGTGACGAACAGGGGTATGGCTACACCTTC. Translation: CASSDEQGYGYTF.

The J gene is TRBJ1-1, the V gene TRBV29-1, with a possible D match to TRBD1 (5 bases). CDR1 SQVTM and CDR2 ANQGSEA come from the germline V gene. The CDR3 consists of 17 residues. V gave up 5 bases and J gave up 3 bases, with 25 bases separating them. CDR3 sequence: CSVLPIGAGRLDTEAFF. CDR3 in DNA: TGCAGCGTTCTACCCATAGGAGCAGGGCGACTGGACACTGAAGCTTTCTTT.

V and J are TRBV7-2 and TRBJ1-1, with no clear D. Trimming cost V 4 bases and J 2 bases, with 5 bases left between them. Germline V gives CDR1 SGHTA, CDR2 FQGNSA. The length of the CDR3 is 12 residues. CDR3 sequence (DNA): TGTGCCAGCAGCTACAGTAACACTGAAGCTTTCTTT. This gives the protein CASSYSNTEAFF. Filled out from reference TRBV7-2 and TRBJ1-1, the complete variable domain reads GAGVSQSPSNKVTEKGKDVELRCDPISGHTALYWYRQSLGQGLEFLIYFQGNSAPDKSGLPSDRFSAERTGGSVSTLTIQRTQQEDSAVYLCASSYSNTEAFFGQGTRLTVV.

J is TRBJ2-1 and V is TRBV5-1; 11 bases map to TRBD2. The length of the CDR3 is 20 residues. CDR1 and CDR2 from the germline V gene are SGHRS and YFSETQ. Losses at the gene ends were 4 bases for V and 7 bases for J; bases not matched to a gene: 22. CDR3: CASSMVLDGRGSGRGNEQFF. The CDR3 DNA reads TGCGCCAGCAGCATGGTTTTGGACGGAAGAGGTAGCGGGAGGGGTAATGAGCAGTTCTTC. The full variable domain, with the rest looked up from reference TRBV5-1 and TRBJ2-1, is KAGVTQTPRYLIKTRGQQVTLSCSPISGHRSVSWYQQTPGQGLQFLFEYFSETQRNKGNFPGRFSGRQFSNSRSEMNVSTLELGDSALYLCASSMVLDGRGSGRGNEQFFGPGTRLTVL.

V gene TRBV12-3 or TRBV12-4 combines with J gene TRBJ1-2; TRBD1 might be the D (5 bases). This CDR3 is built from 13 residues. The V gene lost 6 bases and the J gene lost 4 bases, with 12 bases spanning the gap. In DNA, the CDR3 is TGTGCCAGCAGGAAGGAAGGGGCCTATGGCTACACCTTC. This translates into CASRKEGAYGYTF.

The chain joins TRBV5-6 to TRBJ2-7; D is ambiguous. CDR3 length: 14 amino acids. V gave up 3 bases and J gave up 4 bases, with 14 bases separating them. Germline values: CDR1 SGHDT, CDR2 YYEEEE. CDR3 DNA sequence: TGTGCCAGCAGCTCCATTGGACGGAAATACGAGCAGTACTTC. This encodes CASSSIGRKYEQYF.

The DNA for the CDR3 is TGTGCCAGCTCACAAGGAGGACAACCCGGCACCGGGGAGCTGTTTTTT. It codes for CASSQGGQPGTGELFF. The J gene is TRBJ2-2, the V gene TRBV18; either TRBD1 or TRBD2 may fit D (5 bases each). Looked up from germline, CDR1 is KGHSH and CDR2 is LQKENI. V shed 4 bases and J shed 4 bases, with 16 bases lying between them. CDR3 length: 16 amino acids.

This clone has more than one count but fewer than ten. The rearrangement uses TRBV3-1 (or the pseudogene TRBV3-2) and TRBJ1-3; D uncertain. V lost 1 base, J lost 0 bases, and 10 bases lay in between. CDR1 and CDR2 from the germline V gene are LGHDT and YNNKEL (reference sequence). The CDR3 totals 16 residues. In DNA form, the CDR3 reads TGTGCCAGCAGCCAAGTTCAGGCCCTCTCTGGAAACACCATATATTTT. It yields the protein CASSQVQALSGNTIYF.

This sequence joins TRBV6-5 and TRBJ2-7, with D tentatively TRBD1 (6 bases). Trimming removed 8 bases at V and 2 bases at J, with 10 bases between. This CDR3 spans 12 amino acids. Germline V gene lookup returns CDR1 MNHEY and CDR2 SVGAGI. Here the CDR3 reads CASGDMAYEQYF. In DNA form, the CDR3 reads TGTGCCAGCGGGGACATGGCCTACGAGCAGTACTTC.

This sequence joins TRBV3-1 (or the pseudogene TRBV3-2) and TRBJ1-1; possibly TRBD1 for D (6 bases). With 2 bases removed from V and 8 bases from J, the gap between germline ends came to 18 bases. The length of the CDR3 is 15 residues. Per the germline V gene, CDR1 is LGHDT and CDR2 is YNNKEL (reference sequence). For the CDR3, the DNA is TGTGCCAGCAGCCAACCGGGACAATTAGACTGGGAAGCTTTCTTT. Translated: CASSQPGQLDWEAFF.

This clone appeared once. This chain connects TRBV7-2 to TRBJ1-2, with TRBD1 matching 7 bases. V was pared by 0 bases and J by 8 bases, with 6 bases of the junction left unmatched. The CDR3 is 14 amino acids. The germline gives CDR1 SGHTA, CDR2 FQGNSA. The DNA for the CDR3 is TGTGCCAGCAGCTTAGCTACAGGGGCGGGCGGCTACACCTTC. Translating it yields CASSLATGAGGYTF.

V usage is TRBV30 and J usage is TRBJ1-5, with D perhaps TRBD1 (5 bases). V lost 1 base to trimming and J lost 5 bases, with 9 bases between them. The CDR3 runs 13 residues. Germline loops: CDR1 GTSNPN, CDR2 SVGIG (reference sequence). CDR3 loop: CAWSGGMHQPQHF. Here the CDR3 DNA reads TGTGCCTGGAGTGGGGGGATGCATCAGCCCCAGCATTTT.

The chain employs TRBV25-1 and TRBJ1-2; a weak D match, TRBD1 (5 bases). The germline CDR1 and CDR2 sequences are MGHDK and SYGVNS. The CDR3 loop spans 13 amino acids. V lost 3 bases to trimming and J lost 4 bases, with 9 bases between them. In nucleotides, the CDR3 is TGTGCCAGCAGTGATATGGGGGGCTATGGCTACACCTTC. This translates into CASSDMGGYGYTF.

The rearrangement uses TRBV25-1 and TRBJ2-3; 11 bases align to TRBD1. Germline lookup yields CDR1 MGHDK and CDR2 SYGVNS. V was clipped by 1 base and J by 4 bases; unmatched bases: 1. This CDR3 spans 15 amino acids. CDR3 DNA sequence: TGTGCCAGCAGTGAATGGACAGGGGGCGCAGATACGCAGTATTTT. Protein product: CASSEWTGGADTQYF.

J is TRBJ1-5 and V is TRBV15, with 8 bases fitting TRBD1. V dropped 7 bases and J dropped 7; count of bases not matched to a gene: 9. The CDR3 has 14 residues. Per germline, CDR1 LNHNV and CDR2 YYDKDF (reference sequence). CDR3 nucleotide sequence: TGTGCCACCACCCCGGACAGGGTAGAACAGCCCCAGCATTTT. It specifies CATTPDRVEQPQHF.

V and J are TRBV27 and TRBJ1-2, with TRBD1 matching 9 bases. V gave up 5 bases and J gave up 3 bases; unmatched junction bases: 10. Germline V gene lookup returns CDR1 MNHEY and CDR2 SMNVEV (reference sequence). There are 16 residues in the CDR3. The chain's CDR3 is CASSTLYRGRDYGYTF. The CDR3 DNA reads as TGTGCCAGCAGTACCTTGTACAGGGGGCGAGACTATGGCTACACCTTC.

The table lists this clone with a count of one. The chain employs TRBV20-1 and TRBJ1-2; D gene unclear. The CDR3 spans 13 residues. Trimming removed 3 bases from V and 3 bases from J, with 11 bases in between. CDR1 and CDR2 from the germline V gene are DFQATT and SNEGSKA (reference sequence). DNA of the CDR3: TGCAGTGCTAGTCTGCCCGGGGACTATGGCTACACCTTC. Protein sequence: CSASLPGDYGYTF.

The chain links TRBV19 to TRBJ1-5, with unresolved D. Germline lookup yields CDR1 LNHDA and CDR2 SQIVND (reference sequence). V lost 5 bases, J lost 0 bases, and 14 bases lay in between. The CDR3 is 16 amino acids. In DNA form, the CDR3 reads TGTGCCAGTAGTTCGTCCGCGGCTCGTAGCAATCAGCCCCAGCATTTT. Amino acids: CASSSSAARSNQPQHF.

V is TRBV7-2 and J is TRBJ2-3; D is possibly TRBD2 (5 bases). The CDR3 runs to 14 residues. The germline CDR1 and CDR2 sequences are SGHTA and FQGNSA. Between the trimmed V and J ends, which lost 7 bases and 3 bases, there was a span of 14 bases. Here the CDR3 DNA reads TGTGCCAGCACCCCCTTCCGAGGGACAGATACGCAGTATTTT. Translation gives CASTPFRGTDTQYF.

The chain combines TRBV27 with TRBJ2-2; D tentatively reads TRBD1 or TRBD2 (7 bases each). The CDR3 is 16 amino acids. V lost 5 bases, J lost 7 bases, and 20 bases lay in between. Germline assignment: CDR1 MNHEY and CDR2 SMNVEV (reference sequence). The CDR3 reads CASSQPRGGGNGELFF. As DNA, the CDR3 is TGTGCCAGCAGTCAACCTCGGGGAGGGGGCAACGGGGAGCTGTTTTTT.

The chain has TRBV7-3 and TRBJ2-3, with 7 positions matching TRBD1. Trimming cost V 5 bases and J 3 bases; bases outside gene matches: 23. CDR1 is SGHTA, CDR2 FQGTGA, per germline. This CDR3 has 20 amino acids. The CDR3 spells CASSPQPTGNRARRTDTQYF. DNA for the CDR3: TGTGCCAGCAGCCCGCAACCGACAGGGAATCGTGCTAGAAGGACAGATACGCAGTATTTT.

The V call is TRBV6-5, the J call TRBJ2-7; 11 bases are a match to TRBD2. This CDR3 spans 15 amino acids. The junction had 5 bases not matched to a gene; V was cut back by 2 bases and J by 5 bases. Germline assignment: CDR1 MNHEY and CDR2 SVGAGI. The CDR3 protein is CASSYTTGLADEQYF. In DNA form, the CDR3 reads TGTGCCAGCAGTTACACAACGGGACTAGCGGACGAGCAGTACTTC.

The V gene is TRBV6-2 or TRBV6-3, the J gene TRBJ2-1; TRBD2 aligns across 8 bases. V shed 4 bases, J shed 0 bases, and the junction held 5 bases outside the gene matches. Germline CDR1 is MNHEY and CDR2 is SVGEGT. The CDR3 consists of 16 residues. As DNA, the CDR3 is TGTGCCAGCAGTTGGGCGGGGGGAACCTCCTACAATGAGCAGTTCTTC. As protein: CASSWAGGTSYNEQFF.

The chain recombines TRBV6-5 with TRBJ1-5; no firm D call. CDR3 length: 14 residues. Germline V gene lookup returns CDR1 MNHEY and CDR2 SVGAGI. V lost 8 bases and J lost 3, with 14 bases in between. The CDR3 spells CASVTASYNQPQHF. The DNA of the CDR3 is TGTGCCAGCGTTACAGCATCTTACAATCAGCCCCAGCATTTT.

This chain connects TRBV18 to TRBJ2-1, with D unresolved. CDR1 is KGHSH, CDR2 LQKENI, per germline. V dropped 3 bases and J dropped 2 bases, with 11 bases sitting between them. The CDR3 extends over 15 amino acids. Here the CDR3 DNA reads TGTGCCAGCTCACCGGCAGCAACTACCTACAATGAGCAGTTCTTC. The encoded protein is CASSPAATTYNEQFF.

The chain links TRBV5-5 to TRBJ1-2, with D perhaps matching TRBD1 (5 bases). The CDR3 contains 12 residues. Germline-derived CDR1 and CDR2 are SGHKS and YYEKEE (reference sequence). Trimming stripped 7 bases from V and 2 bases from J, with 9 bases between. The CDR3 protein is CASSAGNYGYTF. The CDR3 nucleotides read TGTGCCAGCTCGGCAGGGAACTATGGCTACACCTTC.